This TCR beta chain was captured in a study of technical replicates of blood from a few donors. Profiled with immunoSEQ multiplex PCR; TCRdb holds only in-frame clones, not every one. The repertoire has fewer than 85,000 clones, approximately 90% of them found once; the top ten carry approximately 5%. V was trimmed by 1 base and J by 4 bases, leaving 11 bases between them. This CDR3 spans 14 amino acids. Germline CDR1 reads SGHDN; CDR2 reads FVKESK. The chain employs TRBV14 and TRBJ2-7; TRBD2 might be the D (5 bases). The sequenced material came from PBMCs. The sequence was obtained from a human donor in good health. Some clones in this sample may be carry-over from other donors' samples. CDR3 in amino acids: CASSQAPGSYEQYF. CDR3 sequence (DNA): TGTGCCAGCAGCCAAGCTCCGGGAAGTTACGAGCAGTACTTC.